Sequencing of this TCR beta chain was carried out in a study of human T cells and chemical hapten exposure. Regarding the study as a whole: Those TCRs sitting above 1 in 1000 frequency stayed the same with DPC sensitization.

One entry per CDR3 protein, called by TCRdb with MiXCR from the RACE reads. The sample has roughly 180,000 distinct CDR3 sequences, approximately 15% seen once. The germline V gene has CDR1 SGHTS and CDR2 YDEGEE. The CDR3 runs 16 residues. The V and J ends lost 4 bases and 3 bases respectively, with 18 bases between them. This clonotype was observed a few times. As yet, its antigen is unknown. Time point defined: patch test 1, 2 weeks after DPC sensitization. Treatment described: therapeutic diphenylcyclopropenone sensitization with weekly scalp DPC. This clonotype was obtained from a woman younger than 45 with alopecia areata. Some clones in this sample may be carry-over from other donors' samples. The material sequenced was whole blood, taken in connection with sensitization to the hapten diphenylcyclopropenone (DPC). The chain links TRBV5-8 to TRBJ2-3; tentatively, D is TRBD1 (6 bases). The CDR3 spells CASSAQTGTWTDTQYF. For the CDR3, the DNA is TGTGCCAGCAGCGCCCAAACAGGGACCTGGACAGATACGCAGTATTTT.